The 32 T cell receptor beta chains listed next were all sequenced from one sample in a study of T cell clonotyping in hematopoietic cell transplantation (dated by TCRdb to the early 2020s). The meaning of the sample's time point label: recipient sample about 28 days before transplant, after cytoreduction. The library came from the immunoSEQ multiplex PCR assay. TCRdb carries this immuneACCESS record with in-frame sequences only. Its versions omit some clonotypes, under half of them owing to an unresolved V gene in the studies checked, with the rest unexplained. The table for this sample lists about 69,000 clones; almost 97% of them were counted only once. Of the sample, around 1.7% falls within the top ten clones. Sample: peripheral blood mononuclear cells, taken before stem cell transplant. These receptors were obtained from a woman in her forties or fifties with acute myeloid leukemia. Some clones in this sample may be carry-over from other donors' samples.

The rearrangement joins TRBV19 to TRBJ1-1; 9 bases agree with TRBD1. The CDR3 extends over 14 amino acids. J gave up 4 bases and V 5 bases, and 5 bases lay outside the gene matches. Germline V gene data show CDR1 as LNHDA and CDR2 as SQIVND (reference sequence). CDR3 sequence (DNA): TGTGCCAGTAGTTGGGACAGGGTGTCCACTGAAGCTTTCTTT. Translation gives CASSWDRVSTEAFF.

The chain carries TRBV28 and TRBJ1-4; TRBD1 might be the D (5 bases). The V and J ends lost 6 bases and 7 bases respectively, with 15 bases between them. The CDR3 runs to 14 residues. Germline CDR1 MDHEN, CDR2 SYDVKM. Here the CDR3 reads CASRRGQGGEKLFF. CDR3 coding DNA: TGTGCCAGCAGGCGTGGGCAGGGCGGTGAAAAACTGTTTTTT.

DNA for the CDR3: TGCGCCAGCAGCCCGGAGGTCAGGGAGAATGAAAAACTGTTTTTT. Translated: CASSPEVRENEKLFF. This chain uses TRBV5-1 with TRBJ1-4; D is perhaps TRBD1 (5 bases). This CDR3 has 15 residues. The germline V gene has CDR1 SGHRS and CDR2 YFSETQ. With 4 bases removed from V and 5 bases from J, the gap between germline ends came to 15 bases.

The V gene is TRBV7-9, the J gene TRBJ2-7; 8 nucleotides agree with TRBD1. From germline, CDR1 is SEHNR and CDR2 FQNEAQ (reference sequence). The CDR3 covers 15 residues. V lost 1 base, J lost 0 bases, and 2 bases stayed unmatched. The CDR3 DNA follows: TGTGCCAGCAGCTTAGTACAGGGGGTCTCCTACGAGCAGTACTTC. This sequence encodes CASSLVQGVSYEQYF.

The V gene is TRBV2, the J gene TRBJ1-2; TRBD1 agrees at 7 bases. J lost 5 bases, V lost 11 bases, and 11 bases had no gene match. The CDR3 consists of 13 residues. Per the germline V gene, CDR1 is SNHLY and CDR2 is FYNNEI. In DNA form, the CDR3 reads TGTGCCTCCACTGGGGACAGACTATATGGCTACACCTTC. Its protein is CASTGDRLYGYTF.

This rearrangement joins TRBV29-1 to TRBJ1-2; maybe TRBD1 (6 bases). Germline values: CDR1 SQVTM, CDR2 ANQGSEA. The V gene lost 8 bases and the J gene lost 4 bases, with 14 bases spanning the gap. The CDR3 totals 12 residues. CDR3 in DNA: TGCAGCATCGCCGACAGGAGCTATGGCTACACCTTC. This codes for CSIADRSYGYTF. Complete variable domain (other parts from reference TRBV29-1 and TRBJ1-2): SAVISQKPSRDICQRGTSLTIQCQVDSQVTMMFWYRQQPGQSLTLIATANQGSEATYESGFVIDKFPISRPNLTFSTLTVSNMSPEDSSIYLCSIADRSYGYTFGSGTRLTVV.

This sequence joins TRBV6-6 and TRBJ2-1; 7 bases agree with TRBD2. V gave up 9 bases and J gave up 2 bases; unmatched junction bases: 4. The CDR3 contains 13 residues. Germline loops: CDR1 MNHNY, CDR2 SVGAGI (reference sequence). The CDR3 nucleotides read TGTGCCAGTGGACTAGAGACCTACAATGAGCAGTTCTTC. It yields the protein CASGLETYNEQFF.

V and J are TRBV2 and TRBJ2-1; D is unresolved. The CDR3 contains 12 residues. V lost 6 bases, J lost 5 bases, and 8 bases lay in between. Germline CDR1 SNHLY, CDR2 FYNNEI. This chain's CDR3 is CASSLSHNEQFF. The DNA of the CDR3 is TGTGCCAGCAGCCTCTCACACAATGAGCAGTTCTTC.

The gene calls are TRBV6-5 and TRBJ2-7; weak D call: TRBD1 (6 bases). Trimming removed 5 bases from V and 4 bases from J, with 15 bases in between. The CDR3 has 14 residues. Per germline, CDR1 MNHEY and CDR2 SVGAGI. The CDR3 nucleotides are TGTGCCAGCAGTCAGCGGCAGGGGCGTTACGAGCAGTACTTC. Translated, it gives CASSQRQGRYEQYF.

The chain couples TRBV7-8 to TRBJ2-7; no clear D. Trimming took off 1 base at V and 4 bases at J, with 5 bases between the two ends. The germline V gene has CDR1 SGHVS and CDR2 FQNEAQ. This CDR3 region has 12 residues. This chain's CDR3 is CASSLEAYEQYF. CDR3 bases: TGTGCCAGCAGCTTAGAAGCGTACGAGCAGTACTTC.

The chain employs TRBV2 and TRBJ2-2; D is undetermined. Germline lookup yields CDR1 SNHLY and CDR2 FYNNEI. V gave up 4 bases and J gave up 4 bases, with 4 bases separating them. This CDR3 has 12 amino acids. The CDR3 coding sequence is TGTGCCAGCAGTGGGGTCACCGGGGAGCTGTTTTTT. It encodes CASSGVTGELFF.

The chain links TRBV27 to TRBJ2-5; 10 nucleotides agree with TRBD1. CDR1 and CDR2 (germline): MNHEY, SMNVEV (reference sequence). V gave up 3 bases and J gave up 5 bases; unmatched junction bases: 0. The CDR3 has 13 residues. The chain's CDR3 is CASSLGQGETQYF. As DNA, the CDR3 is TGTGCCAGCAGTTTGGGACAGGGGGAGACCCAGTACTTC.

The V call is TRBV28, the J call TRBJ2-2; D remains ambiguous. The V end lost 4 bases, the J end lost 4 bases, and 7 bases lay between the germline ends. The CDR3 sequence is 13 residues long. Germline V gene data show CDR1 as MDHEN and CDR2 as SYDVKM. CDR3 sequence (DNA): TGTGCCAGCAGTTCCTTTTTCACCGGGGAGCTGTTTTTT. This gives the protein CASSSFFTGELFF.

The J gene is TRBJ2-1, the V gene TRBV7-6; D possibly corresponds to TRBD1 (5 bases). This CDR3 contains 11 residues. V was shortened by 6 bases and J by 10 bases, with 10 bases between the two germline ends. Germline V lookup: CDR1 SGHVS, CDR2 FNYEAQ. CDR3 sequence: CASRRQLEQFF. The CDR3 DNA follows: TGTGCCAGCAGGAGACAGTTGGAGCAGTTCTTC.

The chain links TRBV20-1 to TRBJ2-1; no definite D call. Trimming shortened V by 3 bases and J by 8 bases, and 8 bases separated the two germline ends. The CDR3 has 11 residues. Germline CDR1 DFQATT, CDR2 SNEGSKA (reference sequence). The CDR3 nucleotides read TGCAGTGCTAGCCTTGTCTATGAGCAGTTCTTC. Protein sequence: CSASLVYEQFF.

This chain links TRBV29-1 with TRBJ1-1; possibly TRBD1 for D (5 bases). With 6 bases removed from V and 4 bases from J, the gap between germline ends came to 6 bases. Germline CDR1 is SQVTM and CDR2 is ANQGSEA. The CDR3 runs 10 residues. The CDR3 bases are TGCAGCGTCGGGGCCACTGAAGCTTTCTTT. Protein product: CSVGATEAFF.

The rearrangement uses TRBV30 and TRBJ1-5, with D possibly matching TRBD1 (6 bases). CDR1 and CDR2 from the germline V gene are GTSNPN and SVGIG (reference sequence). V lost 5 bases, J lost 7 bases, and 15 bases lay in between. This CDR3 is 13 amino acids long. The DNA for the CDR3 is TGTGCCTGGTCTCAGGGGAATAGACAGCCCCAGCATTTT. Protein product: CAWSQGNRQPQHF.

The CDR3 is CASSPGLQETQYF. CDR3 in DNA: TGTGCCAGCTCACCAGGGTTACAAGAGACCCAGTACTTC. The chain employs TRBV18 and TRBJ2-5, with D unclear. The CDR3 spans 13 residues. The V end was cut by 2 bases, the J end by 2 bases, with 6 bases between. CDR1 is KGHSH, CDR2 LQKENI, per germline.

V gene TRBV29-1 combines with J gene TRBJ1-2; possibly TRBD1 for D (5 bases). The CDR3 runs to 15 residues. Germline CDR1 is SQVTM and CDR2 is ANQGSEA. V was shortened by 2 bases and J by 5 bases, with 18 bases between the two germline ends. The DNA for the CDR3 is TGCAGCGTTGAAAAGGGGCGAGGCCTGGGATATGGCTACACCTTC. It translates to CSVEKGRGLGYGYTF. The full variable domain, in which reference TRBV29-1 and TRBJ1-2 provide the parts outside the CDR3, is SAVISQKPSRDICQRGTSLTIQCQVDSQVTMMFWYRQQPGQSLTLIATANQGSEATYESGFVIDKFPISRPNLTFSTLTVSNMSPEDSSIYLCSVEKGRGLGYGYTFGSGTRLTVV.

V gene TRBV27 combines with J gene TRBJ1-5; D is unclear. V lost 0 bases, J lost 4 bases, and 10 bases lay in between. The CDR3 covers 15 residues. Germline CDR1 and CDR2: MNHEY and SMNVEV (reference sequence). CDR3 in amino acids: CASSLSLQPNQPQHF. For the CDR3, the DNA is TGTGCCAGCAGTTTATCCTTACAGCCTAATCAGCCCCAGCATTTT.

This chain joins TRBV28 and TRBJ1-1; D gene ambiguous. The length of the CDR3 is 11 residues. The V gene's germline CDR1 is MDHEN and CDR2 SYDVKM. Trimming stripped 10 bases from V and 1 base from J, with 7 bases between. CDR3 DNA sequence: TGTGCCATCCTAAGGAACACTGAAGCTTTCTTT. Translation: CAILRNTEAFF.

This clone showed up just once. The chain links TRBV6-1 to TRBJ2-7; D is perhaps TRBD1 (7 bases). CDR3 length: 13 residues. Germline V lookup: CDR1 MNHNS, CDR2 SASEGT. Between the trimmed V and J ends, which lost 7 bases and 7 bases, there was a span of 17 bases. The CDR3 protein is CASIGQGGGEQYF. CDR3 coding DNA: TGTGCCAGCATTGGCCAGGGGGGAGGTGAGCAGTACTTC.

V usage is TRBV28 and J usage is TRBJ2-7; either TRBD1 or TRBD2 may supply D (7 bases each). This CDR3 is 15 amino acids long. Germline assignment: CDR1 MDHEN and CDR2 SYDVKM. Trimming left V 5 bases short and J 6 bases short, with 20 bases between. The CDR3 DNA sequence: TGTGCCAGCAGTCAAGCGGGACAGTCCTCTGTCGAGCAGTACTTC. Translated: CASSQAGQSSVEQYF.

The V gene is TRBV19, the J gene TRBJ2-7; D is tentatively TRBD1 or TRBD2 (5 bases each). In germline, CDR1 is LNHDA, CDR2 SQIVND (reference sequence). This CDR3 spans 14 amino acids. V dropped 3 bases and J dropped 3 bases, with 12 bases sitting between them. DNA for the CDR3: TGTGCCAGTAGTATTGACTGGGGGAGCTACGAGCAGTACTTC. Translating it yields CASSIDWGSYEQYF.

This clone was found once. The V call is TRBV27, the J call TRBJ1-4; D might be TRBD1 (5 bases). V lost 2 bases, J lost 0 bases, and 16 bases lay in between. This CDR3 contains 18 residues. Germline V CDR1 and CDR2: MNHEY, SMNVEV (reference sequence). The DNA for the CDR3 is TGTGCCAGCAGTTTAAGGCAGGGAAAAAGGGCAACTAATGAAAAACTGTTTTTT. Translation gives CASSLRQGKRATNEKLFF. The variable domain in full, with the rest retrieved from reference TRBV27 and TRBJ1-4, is EAQVTQNPRYLITVTGKKLTVTCSQNMNHEYMSWYRQDPGLGLRQIYYSMNVEVTDKGDVPEGYKVSRKEKRNFPLILESPSPNQTSLYFCASSLRQGKRATNEKLFFGSGTQLSVL.

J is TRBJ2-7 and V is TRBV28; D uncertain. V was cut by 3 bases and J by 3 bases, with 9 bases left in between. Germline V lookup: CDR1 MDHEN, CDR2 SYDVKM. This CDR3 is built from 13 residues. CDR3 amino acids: CASSFRSDYEQYF. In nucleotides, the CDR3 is TGTGCCAGCAGTTTTAGGAGTGACTACGAGCAGTACTTC.

CDR3 bases: TGCGCCAGCAGCCAAGGGGGGACAGGATTGTCTGGGGCCAACGTCCTGACTTTC. Protein product: CASSQGGTGLSGANVLTF. This chain links TRBV4-1 with TRBJ2-6; 8 nucleotides match TRBD1. The V segment lost 1 base and the J segment 1 base; nucleotides outside the gene matches: 6. CDR1 and CDR2 from the germline V gene are MGHRA and YSYEKL. This CDR3 comprises 18 residues.

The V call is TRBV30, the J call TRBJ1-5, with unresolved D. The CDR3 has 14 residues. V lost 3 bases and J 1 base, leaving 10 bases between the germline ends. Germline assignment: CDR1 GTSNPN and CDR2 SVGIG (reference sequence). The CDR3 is CAWSLEVSNQPQHF. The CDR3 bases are TGTGCCTGGAGCCTAGAAGTAAGCAATCAGCCCCAGCATTTT. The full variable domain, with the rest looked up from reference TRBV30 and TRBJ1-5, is SQTIHQWPATLVQPVGSPLSLECTVEGTSNPNLYWYRQAAGRGLQLLFYSVGIGQISSEVPQNLSASRPQDRQFILSSKKLLLSDSGFYLCAWSLEVSNQPQHFGDGTRLSIL.

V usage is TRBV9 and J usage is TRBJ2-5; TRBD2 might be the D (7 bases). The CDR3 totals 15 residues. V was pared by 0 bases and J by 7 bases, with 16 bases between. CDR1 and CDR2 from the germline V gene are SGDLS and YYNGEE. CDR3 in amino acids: CASSVEIGGRVTQYF. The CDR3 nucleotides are TGTGCCAGCAGCGTAGAGATAGGGGGGAGGGTGACCCAGTACTTC.

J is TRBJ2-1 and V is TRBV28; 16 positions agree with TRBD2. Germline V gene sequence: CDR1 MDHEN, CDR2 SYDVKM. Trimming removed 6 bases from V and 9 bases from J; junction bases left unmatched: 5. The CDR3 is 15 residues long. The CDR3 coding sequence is TGTGCCAGCAGGGTCGGGACTAGCGGGAGGGGTGAGCAGTTCTTC. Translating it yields CASRVGTSGRGEQFF.

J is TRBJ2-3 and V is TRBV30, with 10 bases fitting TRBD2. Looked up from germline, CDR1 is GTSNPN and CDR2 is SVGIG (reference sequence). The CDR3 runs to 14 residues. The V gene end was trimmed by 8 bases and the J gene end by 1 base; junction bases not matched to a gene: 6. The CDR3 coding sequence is TGTGCCGGGACCGGGACTAGCGGCACAGATACGCAGTATTTT. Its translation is CAGTGTSGTDTQYF.

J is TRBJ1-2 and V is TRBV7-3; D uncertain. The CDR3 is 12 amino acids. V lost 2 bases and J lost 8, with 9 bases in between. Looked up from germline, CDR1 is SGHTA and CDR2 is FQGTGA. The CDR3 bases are TGTGCCAGCAGCTTAGGCCGGGTGGGCTACACCTTC. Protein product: CASSLGRVGYTF.